The 7 T cell receptor beta chains below were found in one sample sequenced in a study of identical twins. Via MiXCR, TCRdb re-called the 5' RACE reads, giving one row per CDR3 protein. The data show 400,000 to 550,000 distinct CDR3 sequences, with roughly 26% seen just once and about 2.7% held by the top ten. The same specimen was also included in a second study, on T cells expressing NK-cell markers.

The sequenced sample was CD4+ T cells sorted from blood. The receptor set was obtained from a woman under 30 in good health.

This clonotype was detected a few times. The chain joins TRBV12-3 or TRBV12-4 to TRBJ1-2, with 9 nucleotides matching TRBD1. V lost 3 bases, J lost 2 bases, and 4 bases stayed unmatched. This CDR3 has 15 residues. The CDR3 region is CASSFKTGGNYGYTF. The DNA for the CDR3 is TGTGCCAGCAGTTTTAAGACAGGGGGAAACTATGGCTACACCTTC.

This clonotype has ten or more counts. V and J are TRBV20-1 and TRBJ2-3; D is undetermined. Germline V gene lookup returns CDR1 DFQATT and CDR2 SNEGSKA (reference sequence). The CDR3 is 13 residues long. V was pared by 5 bases and J by 5 bases, with 14 bases between. The CDR3: CSASESGRDTQYF. The CDR3 DNA is TGCAGTGCTTCTGAGAGTGGTAGAGATACGCAGTATTTT.

The chain employs TRBV5-1 and TRBJ2-1, with D possibly called TRBD1 or TRBD2 (6 bases each). Germline V gives CDR1 SGHRS, CDR2 YFSETQ. The V end was cut by 4 bases, the J end by 4 bases, with 12 bases between. CDR3 length: 14 amino acids. The CDR3: CASSLGGKYNEQFF. CDR3 DNA sequence: TGCGCCAGCAGCCTCGGGGGCAAGTACAATGAGCAGTTCTTC.

The rearrangement joins TRBV20-1 to TRBJ2-1, with D perhaps given as TRBD1 or TRBD2 (6 bases each). CDR3 length: 15 residues. V was clipped by 6 bases and J by 4 bases, with 19 bases between them. The germline V gene has CDR1 DFQATT and CDR2 SNEGSKA (reference sequence). The CDR3 spells CSAEDMGGPYNEQFF. Here the CDR3 DNA reads TGCAGTGCCGAGGATATGGGGGGCCCTTACAATGAGCAGTTCTTC.

This clonotype was seen only a few times. V and J are TRBV20-1 and TRBJ2-1; 13 positions agree with TRBD2. The V gene end was trimmed by 5 bases and the J gene end by 7 bases; junction bases not matched to a gene: 8. The germline V gene has CDR1 DFQATT and CDR2 SNEGSKA (reference sequence). The CDR3 has 15 residues. In DNA, the CDR3 is TGCAGTGCTCGTGGACTAGCGGGGGTGGGGAATGAGCAGTTCTTC. It encodes CSARGLAGVGNEQFF.

V gene TRBV12-3 or TRBV12-4 combines with J gene TRBJ1-1; D remains ambiguous. This CDR3 has 13 amino acids. Trimming cost V 8 bases and J 7 bases, with 17 bases left between them. The CDR3 bases are TGTGCCAGCTCGAAGACTCAAGTTAGTGAAGCTTTCTTT. This sequence encodes CASSKTQVSEAFF.

The V call is TRBV7-9, the J call TRBJ2-1, with D possibly called TRBD1 or TRBD2 (6 bases each). Germline V CDR1 and CDR2: SEHNR, FQNEAQ (reference sequence). Trimming pared 7 bases from V and 0 bases from J, leaving 13 bases between. The CDR3 has 15 residues. The CDR3 DNA reads TGTGCCAGCATTCGGGGGCAGAGCTCCTACAATGAGCAGTTCTTC. Amino acid sequence: CASIRGQSSYNEQFF.